This TCR beta chain was documented in a study of blood T cell repertoires in COVID-19. This CDR3 has 16 residues. The V and J ends lost 1 base and 2 bases respectively, with 13 bases between them. Per the germline V gene, CDR1 is SGHVS and CDR2 is FQNEAQ. Using immunoSEQ multiplex PCR, the repertoire was profiled, and TCRdb retains in-frame clones only, with some absent. Of about 330,000 clones in the sample, 86% were seen once. The source of this sequence is a woman aged 45-59 years with acute or convalescent COVID-19. The V call is TRBV7-8, the J call TRBJ2-3; D not certain. Sequenced sample: peripheral blood. CDR3 bases: TGTGCCAGCAGCTTAGAGCTCCTTTCTATCACAGATACGCAGTATTTT. Encoded protein: CASSLELLSITDTQYF. The whole variable domain, filled in from reference TRBV7-8 and TRBJ2-3, reads GAGVSQSPRYKVAKRGQDVALRCDPISGHVSLFWYQQALGQGPEFLTYFQNEAQLDKSGLPSDRFFAERPEGSVSTLKIQRTQQEDSAVYLCASSLELLSITDTQYFGPGTRLTVL.